This entry features one TCR beta chain sequence. This sample was included in a study of blood T cell repertoires in COVID-19. Study background: Samples of COVID-19 (acute and convalescent) were obtained from the United States, Italy and Spain. The analysed material was cDNA or gDNA that came from T cells, B-cell-depleted T cells, or PBMCs.

As originally analysed: Reference gene primer amplification gave nucleated cell count estimates. Some clones are missing from TCRdb's copy, which holds only in-frame ones; the method was immunoSEQ multiplex PCR. The V and J calls and the clone size are those of that table, but D and trimming were determined from the DNA. The top ten hold around 0.63% of the sample, which has roughly 200,000 clones, roughly 90% seen once. The CDR3 consists of 17 residues. The germline gives CDR1 SEHNR, CDR2 FQNEAQ (reference sequence). Trimming at V came to 5 bases and at J to 9 bases, leaving 11 bases not matched to a gene.

Sequenced input: peripheral blood. The TCR comes from a man aged 50 to 60 with acute or convalescent COVID-19. The chain couples TRBV7-9 to TRBJ2-1; 15 bases map to TRBD2. CDR3 in DNA: TGTGCCAGCAGCCCACCGCCCGGGACTAGCGGGGGGCTTGAGCAGTTCTTC. This gives the protein CASSPPPGTSGGLEQFF.